These T cell receptor beta chains were read from a single sample in a study of blood T cell repertoires in COVID-19. Here immunoSEQ multiplex PCR was the method, and the copy in TCRdb shows in-frame clones only, minus some. This sample has roughly 250,000 clones; approximately 83% occur once, and the top ten carry roughly 4%. Sequences were obtained from PBMCs or T cells enriched from blood (not recorded which). These TCRs come from a woman aged 30 to 39 who had recovered from COVID-19. CDR3s include the opening cysteine and the closing phenylalanine or tryptophan. Fields, in order: J gene, D gene, V gene, clone size, CDR3 DNA, CDR3 protein. A D gene is named only where the DNA matches it firmly. A clone size is listed for some rows: how often the clone was seen (once, few, many), or a class if it is expanded.

J: TRBJ1-6
D: -
V: TRBV18
size: -
DNA: TGTGCCAGCTCACCACGTGAGAGTATGGATTCACCCCTCCACTTT
CDR3: CASSPRESMDSPLHF

J: TRBJ1-2
D: TRBD1
V: TRBV11-2
size: -
DNA: TGTGCCAGCAGCGTGGACGGACAGGGGCTAAACTATGGCTACACCTTC
CDR3: CASSVDGQGLNYGYTF

J: TRBJ1-4
D: TRBD1
V: TRBV11-2
size: -
DNA: TGTGCCAGCAGCTTAGAGAGGGGGACAGGGTTAGCCTCAACTAATGAAAAACTGTTTTTT
CDR3: CASSLERGTGLASTNEKLFF

J: TRBJ1-1
D: -
V: TRBV30
size: -
DNA: TGTGCCTGGAGTGTACGGGAAAACACTGAAGCTTTCTTT
CDR3: CAWSVRENTEAFF

J: TRBJ2-2
D: TRBD2
V: TRBV28
size: -
DNA: TGTGCCAGCAGTCACTTCATGCGACGACTAGCGTCCGGGGAGCTGTTTTTT
CDR3: CASSHFMRRLASGELFF

J: TRBJ2-1
D: TRBD2
V: TRBV5-1
size: -
DNA: TGCGCCAGCACCCGGGGACTAGCGGGAGATAGCTCCTACAATGAGCAGTTCTTC
CDR3: CASTRGLAGDSSYNEQFF

J: TRBJ1-2
D: TRBD1
V: TRBV2
size: -
DNA: TGTGCCAGCAGTGTTTGGACAGGGGCTAACTATGGCTACACCTTC
CDR3: CASSVWTGANYGYTF

J: TRBJ1-1
D: TRBD1
V: TRBV3-1/TRBV3-2
size: -
DNA: TGTGCCAGCAGCCGAGGGACAGGCTTCAACACTGAAGCTTTCTTT
CDR3: CASSRGTGFNTEAFF

J: TRBJ2-7
D: -
V: TRBV7-9
size: -
DNA: TGTGCCAGCACTTTGGGTCGACTAGGCGGTTCCTATGCCCTCCACGAGCAGTACTTC
CDR3: CASTLGRLGGSYALHEQYF

J: TRBJ2-1
D: TRBD1
V: TRBV7-8
size: once
DNA: TGTGCCAGCAGCCTCGGGACAGGCAGGGCCAATGAGCAGTTCTTC
CDR3: CASSLGTGRANEQFF